This TCR beta chain is drawn from a study of shared clonotypes between healthy human individuals (dated by TCRdb to the early 2020s). For the wider study: The cohort included a few men and a couple of women between 18 and 49 years of age. For each donor, three plates each were used for CD4 naive and CD4 memory, two plates were used for CD8 naive, and one plate was used for CD8 memory. To estimate repertoire size and how much clonotype sharing occurs between individuals, the study deeply sequenced the blood TCR repertoires of roughly 5 healthy adults. To increase sequencing depth and limit assay-specific biases, TCR repertoire library preparation and sequencing were carried out by different laboratories using diverse techniques. Between about 0.94 and 8.9 billion PBMCs per donor were obtained by leukapheresis.

Results and caveats for the whole study, not just this receptor: Rarefaction of sorted-subset datasets indicated incomplete sequencing despite the large sequencing depth. Higher generation probabilities were observed for clonotypes shared by all four sorted-subset donors than for non-shared clonotypes. Sampling was limited to blood, and TCR repertoires in tissue likely differ from TCR repertoires in blood. Pairwise subsampling led to the expectation that sequencing depth would affect the degree of clonotype sharing among donors. When a handful of donors were compared, the shared fraction of clonotypes was roughly 4.8% for naive CD4, roughly 3.3% for naive CD8, 2% to 2.5% for memory CD4, and 0.4% for memory CD8. Naive subsets generally had larger estimated clonotype richness than memory subsets did. Because the study included a small number of donors, the genetic and exposure-history diversity represented was limited.

The donors were healthy, HIV-negative adults who had no recently reported acute infections or vaccinations. Every donor was a Caucasian adult living in Nashville, Tennessee, USA. Magnetic negative selection was used to enrich CD4+ T cells, after which naive cells were positively selected on CD45RA and the negative fraction became the memory subset. Blood was obtained by leukapheresis, after which PBMCs were separated by Ficoll-Histopaque density gradient centrifugation and cryopreserved in liquid nitrogen vapor phase. Analytical flow cytometry was used to check the purity and quantity of every magnetically sorted T cell population. Genomic DNA was isolated from every sorted fraction and measured by UV absorbance on a Nanodrop 2000c. The CDR3 measures 16 amino acids from cysteine to phenylalanine. This entry keeps only the CDR3 DNA: 48 bases, framed from base 1. V has 0 bases trimmed and J has 5 bases trimmed; junction bases matching no gene number 7. In the germline V gene, CDR1 corresponds to ENHRY and CDR2 to SYGVKD.

Using the deep immunoSEQ assay, TCR CDR3 regions were amplified from genomic DNA by multiplex PCR. For each cell subset, the extracted genomic DNA was distributed evenly across all wells of several immunoSEQ 96-well plates, and each plate served as one replicate. For sorted subsets, around 200 ng genomic DNA, equal to 30,000 to 35,000 T cell genomes, was loaded into each replicate PCR. Purified libraries were measured with a Qubit 3.0 fluorometer, size-checked on a Bioanalyzer 2100, and measured again with the KAPA Library Quantification kit. Every immunoSEQ 96-well plate was sequenced on a separate single-read 150-cycle Illumina NextSeq 550 flow cell. The paper's processing steps were these. Because only junctional sequences without quality scores were contained in the immunoSEQ output, filtering matching that applied to full-length reads could not be performed. Sequences were annotated with PyIR, a Python wrapper for IgBLAST v1.9, using IMGT germline references to assign V/J genes and CDR3. Reads were removed for weak V/J assignments (E-value above 1e-6), missing CDR3, stop codons, out-of-frame junctions, or ambiguous translated residues. V3J clonotypes were defined as sequences sharing an identical inferred V gene, J gene, and CDR3 amino acid sequence. Percentage overlap between repertoires was calculated by dividing the number of shared unique clonotypes by the size of the smaller repertoire. Repertoire richness was assessed with RTK rarefaction, the Chao1 estimator, and Recon v2.1 estimates of unobserved clonotypes. Generation probabilities were computed with OLGA for all TCRbeta clonotypes obtained by the gDNA method from several donors. Here the immuneACCESS table is served through TCRdb, limited to in-frame sequences with V and J called. Missing clones are a known gap in these copies; in checked studies unresolved V genes cover under half, and the rest lacks a known reason. V and J calls and clone size come straight from that table; D and trimming were deduced from the DNA. Across this sample there are approximately 2,000,000 clones, with 85% to 95% seen only once. The leading ten clones occupy approximately 0.4% of the sample.

As concerns this clone: Its antigen is still unknown. No quality values exist for individual bases; no much larger clone is one base distant.

This sequence was found in a man aged 18-30 years in good health. Some clones in this sample may be carry-over from other donors' samples. The rearranged chain carries TRBV10-3 and TRBJ2-7; TRBD2 lines up with 10 middle nucleotides. Sequences were obtained from naive CD4+ T cells from PBMCs. The cell subset or site label for this specimen denotes: CD45RA+ positively selected. The DNA sequence reads TGTGCCATCAGTGAGTCGGAGGCTAGCGGGAGCCACGAGCAGTACTTC. It encodes CAISESEASGSHEQYF.